This T cell receptor beta chain comes out of a study of cytomegalovirus exposure and HLA in healthy donors (dated by TCRdb to 2017 to 2019). With respect to the entire study: A later analysis indicated that the 100 to 150 validation repertoires were generated on the platform also employed for the 700 or so repertoires of the first cohort. The study was designed to test whether signatures of past pathogen exposure could be identified by cataloging public T cell receptors. Along with the roughly 610-subject first cohort, a separate validation cohort of over a hundred different subjects was used. To predict cytomegalovirus infection status, the study brought together high-throughput TCR immunosequencing, statistical association of individual TCRs with disease status, and machine learning.

The donors belonged to the validation cohort of approximately 130 subjects, which was separate from the approximately 660-subject first cohort. The library was prepared using the immunoSEQ multiplex PCR assay. Processing in the source paper ran as follows. A statistical classification framework was built for diagnosing cytomegalovirus status from the catalog of TCR beta chain sequences. TCRdb provides this immuneACCESS table in a form limited to in-frame rearrangements. Some clones are lacking; in checked studies, under half of them reflect an unresolved V gene, and why the rest are absent is not known. V and J calls plus clone size are reproduced from that table; the DNA served to infer D and trimming. Across this sample there are over 150,000 clones, with 85% seen only once. The biggest ten clones account for roughly 15% of the sample. After removal of 8 bases from V and 0 bases from J, the junction retains 10 bases not matched to a gene. From a lookup of the germline V gene (reference sequence), CDR1 and CDR2 are MNHEY and SMNVEV. The CDR3 numbers 16 residues from cysteine through phenylalanine. Only the CDR3 DNA is retained, 48 bases long and in frame from the first base.

Results and caveats for the whole study, not just this receptor: Most TCR sequences were seen in very few donors, while some public TCRs were found in many individuals. The study gave a list of about 150 TCR beta chains associated with cytomegalovirus. In vitro tests confirmed that three of the cytomegalovirus-associated TCR beta chains recognize cytomegalovirus antigens. Subsequent analysis determined that TCRs grouped into clusters in the first cohort also showed a tendency toward co-occurrence across the roughly 110 validation repertoires, and roughly 95% of cluster scores exceeded 0. A later analysis had no HLA typing for the validation cohort, so co-occurrence there was scored across all 110 or so repertoires. In both the original and validation cohorts, the classifier was reported to diagnose cytomegalovirus status with high specificity and sensitivity. The authors suggested that the approach could potentially be generalized to other disease states and immunological phenotypes.

The table lists this clone with a count of one. The antigen this receptor binds is unknown. There are no base qualities to consult, and no much larger clone falls within one base. The sequence was collected from a young man in good health and CMV-seropositive. The source material was PBMCs. In this chain, TRBV27 is recombined with TRBJ2-1; 7 of the junction bases match TRBD2. In nucleotide form, the sequence is TGTGCCAGCTTCATGGGAGGGAGGCCCTCCTACAATGAGCAGTTCTTC. It codes for CASFMGGRPSYNEQFF.